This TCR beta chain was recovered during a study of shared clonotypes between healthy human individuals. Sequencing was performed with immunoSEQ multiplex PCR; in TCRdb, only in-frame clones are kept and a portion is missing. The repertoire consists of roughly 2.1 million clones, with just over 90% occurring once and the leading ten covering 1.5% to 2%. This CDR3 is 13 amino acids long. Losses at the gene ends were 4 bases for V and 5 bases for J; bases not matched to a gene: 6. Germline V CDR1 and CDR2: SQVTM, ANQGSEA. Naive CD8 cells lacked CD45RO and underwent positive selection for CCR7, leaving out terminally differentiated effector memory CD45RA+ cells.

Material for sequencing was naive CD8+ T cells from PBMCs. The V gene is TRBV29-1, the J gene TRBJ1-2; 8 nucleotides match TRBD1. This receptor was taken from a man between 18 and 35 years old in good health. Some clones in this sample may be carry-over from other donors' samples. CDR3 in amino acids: CSVATGEEYGYTF. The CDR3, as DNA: TGCAGCGTTGCGACAGGGGAGGAATATGGCTACACCTTC.